This entry features one T cell receptor (beta chain) sequence. The antigen remains unidentified. Unique molecular identifiers (one per individual cDNA molecule) were attached. One entry per CDR3 protein results from TCRdb running MiXCR on the 5' RACE reads. The repertoire holds some 34,000 distinct CDR3 sequences, with approximately 5% as singletons. This sample is drawn from a study of early T cells in non-severe SARS-CoV-2 infection. On the study more broadly: It was bulk RNA from unsorted whole blood that was sequenced, and the chains were unpaired.

Germline V gene lookup returns CDR1 GTSNPN and CDR2 SVGIG (reference sequence). V dropped 2 bases and J dropped 3; count of bases not matched to a gene: 6. The CDR3 has 14 amino acids. Study results and caveats: VDJdb matches were skewed toward anti-spike CD8 T cell responses.

This TCR was sampled from an adult who was a healthcare worker with PCR-confirmed SARS-CoV-2 infection or an uninfected control (not recorded which). The chain carries TRBV30 and TRBJ2-7; 8 bases map to TRBD2. Sequenced material: whole blood. The CDR3 spells CAWSRLAGVYEQYF. The CDR3 DNA is TGTGCCTGGAGTCGGCTAGCGGGCGTCTACGAGCAGTACTTC.